These T cell receptor beta chains were read from a single sample in a study of OX40 agonist ivuxolimab in advanced cancers. Only in-frame clones appear in the TCRdb table, and some are missing; sequencing was by immunoSEQ multiplex PCR. The profile shows fewer than 65,000 clones, nearly 90% of them singletons. Sample: CD4+ or CD8+ T cells sorted from blood, taken in a trial of the OX40 agonist ivuxolimab. The origin of the receptors is an adult with an advanced solid tumor such as melanoma, head and neck, liver or kidney cancer. Each CDR3 is given with its conserved first and last residue. A D gene is named only where the DNA matches it firmly. Clone sizes are given selectively: once, few, many, or a class where the clone is expanded.

J gene: TRBJ1-1
D gene: TRBD1
V gene: TRBV6-5
clone size: NA
CDR3 protein: CAIRGVLGTEAFF
CDR3 DNA: TGTGCCATCAGGGGGGTCCTAGGCACTGAAGCTTTCTTT

J gene: TRBJ2-7
D gene: NA
V gene: TRBV5-5
clone size: NA
CDR3 protein: CASSPSYYEQYF
CDR3 DNA: TGTGCCAGCAGCCCCTCCTACTACGAGCAGTACTTC

J gene: TRBJ2-3
D gene: TRBD1
V gene: TRBV19
clone size: NA
CDR3 protein: CASSDRGTDTQYF
CDR3 DNA: TGTGCCAGTAGTGACAGGGGCACAGATACGCAGTATTTT

J gene: TRBJ2-7
D gene: NA
V gene: TRBV5-1
clone size: few
CDR3 protein: CASSFTDSASSYEQYF
CDR3 DNA: TGCGCCAGCAGCTTTACCGACAGCGCGAGCTCCTACGAGCAGTACTTC

J gene: TRBJ1-1
D gene: NA
V gene: TRBV11-2
clone size: NA
CDR3 protein: CASSLDSRRATEAFF
CDR3 DNA: TGTGCCAGCAGCTTAGACAGTAGACGTGCTACTGAAGCTTTCTTT

J gene: TRBJ1-4
D gene: NA
V gene: TRBV5-8
clone size: NA
CDR3 protein: CASSGAGRTNEKLFF
CDR3 DNA: TGTGCCAGCAGCGGTGCAGGGCGGACTAATGAAAAACTGTTTTTT

J gene: TRBJ1-2
D gene: NA
V gene: TRBV30
clone size: NA
CDR3 protein: CAWSPTPRGSNGYTF
CDR3 DNA: TGTGCCTGGAGTCCCACCCCGCGGGGGTCTAATGGCTACACCTTC

J gene: TRBJ2-3
D gene: TRBD2
V gene: TRBV7-3
clone size: NA
CDR3 protein: CASSSERGGLSTQYF
CDR3 DNA: TGTGCCAGCAGCTCAGAGCGGGGGGGCCTTTCTACGCAGTATTTT

J gene: TRBJ1-1
D gene: NA
V gene: TRBV7-6
clone size: NA
CDR3 protein: CASSLSQSGRPGTEAFF
CDR3 DNA: TGTGCCAGCAGCCTCTCGCAGTCGGGCAGGCCCGGCACTGAAGCTTTCTTT

J gene: TRBJ1-1
D gene: NA
V gene: TRBV7-9
clone size: NA
CDR3 protein: CASTFGGSTTEAFF
CDR3 DNA: TGTGCCAGCACCTTCGGGGGTAGTACGACTGAAGCTTTCTTT

J gene: TRBJ2-2
D gene: TRBD1
V gene: TRBV30
clone size: NA
CDR3 protein: CAFGQGKNTGELFF
CDR3 DNA: TGTGCCTTCGGACAGGGAAAAAACACCGGGGAGCTGTTTTTT

J gene: TRBJ2-7
D gene: NA
V gene: TRBV4-2
clone size: NA
CDR3 protein: CASSQDRVGTPYEQYF
CDR3 DNA: TGTGCCAGCAGCCAAGATCGAGTCGGGACCCCCTACGAGCAGTACTTC

J gene: TRBJ2-3
D gene: NA
V gene: TRBV7-6
clone size: NA
CDR3 protein: CASSLDPGADTQYF
CDR3 DNA: TGTGCCAGCAGCTTAGACCCGGGGGCAGATACGCAGTATTTT

J gene: TRBJ2-3
D gene: TRBD2
V gene: TRBV6-4
clone size: NA
CDR3 protein: CASSDSSGGADTQYF
CDR3 DNA: TGTGCCAGCAGTGACTCGAGCGGGGGGGCAGATACGCAGTATTTT

J gene: TRBJ2-5
D gene: TRBD2
V gene: TRBV7-9
clone size: NA
CDR3 protein: CASSPTTSGGKTQYF
CDR3 DNA: TGTGCCAGCAGCCCAACGACTAGCGGGGGGAAGACCCAGTACTTC

J gene: TRBJ2-5
D gene: TRBD1
V gene: TRBV11-2
clone size: NA
CDR3 protein: CASRTGGKETQYF
CDR3 DNA: TGTGCCAGTAGGACAGGGGGCAAGGAGACCCAGTACTTC

J gene: TRBJ1-5
D gene: TRBD1
V gene: TRBV19
clone size: few
CDR3 protein: CASKGDRGLSNQPQHF
CDR3 DNA: TGTGCCAGTAAAGGGGACAGGGGATTGAGCAATCAGCCCCAGCATTTT

J gene: TRBJ1-6
D gene: NA
V gene: TRBV14
clone size: NA
CDR3 protein: CASKGRDGSPLHF
CDR3 DNA: TGTGCCAGCAAGGGAAGGGACGGCTCACCCCTCCACTTT

J gene: TRBJ2-5
D gene: NA
V gene: TRBV9
clone size: once
CDR3 protein: CASSVAPLRGQETQYF
CDR3 DNA: TGTGCCAGCAGCGTGGCTCCTTTACGGGGCCAAGAGACCCAGTACTTC

J gene: TRBJ2-7
D gene: TRBD2
V gene: TRBV2
clone size: once
CDR3 protein: CASSASGGAVEQYF
CDR3 DNA: TGTGCCAGCAGTGCTAGCGGGGGGGCCGTCGAGCAGTACTTC

J gene: TRBJ2-4
D gene: TRBD2
V gene: TRBV6-1
clone size: NA
CDR3 protein: CASSSGGAKNIQYF
CDR3 DNA: TGTGCCAGCAGTAGCGGGGGGGCCAAAAACATTCAGTACTTC

J gene: TRBJ1-5
D gene: NA
V gene: TRBV30
clone size: NA
CDR3 protein: CAWSRQEPRQPQHF
CDR3 DNA: TGTGCCTGGAGCCGACAGGAGCCCAGGCAGCCCCAGCATTTT

J gene: TRBJ1-3
D gene: TRBD1
V gene: TRBV19
clone size: once
CDR3 protein: CASSIDGQGWRNTIYF
CDR3 DNA: TGTGCCAGTAGTATAGATGGACAGGGATGGAGGAACACCATATATTTT

J gene: TRBJ2-4
D gene: NA
V gene: TRBV6-1
clone size: NA
CDR3 protein: CASSGEGGGGNIQYF
CDR3 DNA: TGTGCCAGCAGTGGAGAGGGGGGAGGTGGAAACATTCAGTACTTC

J gene: TRBJ2-7
D gene: NA
V gene: TRBV5-4
clone size: NA
CDR3 protein: CASSSRDTTYEQYF
CDR3 DNA: TGTGCCAGCAGTTCGCGGGACACCACCTACGAGCAGTACTTC

J gene: TRBJ1-2
D gene: NA
V gene: TRBV6-6
clone size: NA
CDR3 protein: CASSAGTSSYYGYTF
CDR3 DNA: TGTGCCAGCAGTGCTGGGACGTCCTCCTACTATGGCTACACCTTC

J gene: TRBJ1-4
D gene: TRBD1
V gene: TRBV5-1
clone size: NA
CDR3 protein: CASSPTGNEKLFF
CDR3 DNA: TGCGCCAGCAGTCCGACAGGGAACGAAAAACTGTTTTTT

J gene: TRBJ1-1
D gene: TRBD1
V gene: TRBV5-1
clone size: NA
CDR3 protein: CASSRTGLKSFPEAFF
CDR3 DNA: TGCGCCAGCAGCCGGACAGGGCTTAAGTCCTTTCCGGAAGCTTTCTTT

J gene: TRBJ1-3
D gene: NA
V gene: TRBV7-2
clone size: NA
CDR3 protein: CASSLVGVSRLGNTIYF
CDR3 DNA: TGTGCCAGCAGCTTAGTGGGGGTATCGAGATTAGGGAACACCATATATTTT

J gene: TRBJ1-2
D gene: TRBD1
V gene: TRBV6-4
clone size: NA
CDR3 protein: CASSDWGRQGVGGYTF
CDR3 DNA: TGTGCCAGCAGTGACTGGGGTCGACAGGGGGTTGGTGGCTACACCTTC

J gene: TRBJ1-3
D gene: NA
V gene: TRBV19
clone size: NA
CDR3 protein: CASSSDSSGNTIYF
CDR3 DNA: TGTGCCAGTAGTTCTGACAGCTCTGGAAACACCATATATTTT

J gene: TRBJ2-5
D gene: NA
V gene: TRBV2
clone size: NA
CDR3 protein: CASSEGGTTQETQYF
CDR3 DNA: TGTGCCAGCAGTGAGGGAGGAACAACGCAAGAGACCCAGTACTTC

J gene: TRBJ2-7
D gene: TRBD2
V gene: TRBV5-1
clone size: NA
CDR3 protein: CASSPGGTPSYEQYF
CDR3 DNA: TGCGCCAGCAGCCCCGGGGGGACCCCATCCTACGAGCAGTACTTC

J gene: TRBJ1-6
D gene: NA
V gene: TRBV5-1
clone size: NA
CDR3 protein: CASSNAGFDSPLHF
CDR3 DNA: TGCGCCAGCAGCAACGCGGGGTTTGATTCACCCCTCCACTTT

J gene: TRBJ2-1
D gene: TRBD2
V gene: TRBV13
clone size: NA
CDR3 protein: CASSLGLAGGDRLNGEQFF
CDR3 DNA: TGTGCCAGCAGCTTAGGGCTAGCGGGGGGGGACCGCCTCAACGGTGAGCAGTTCTTC

J gene: TRBJ2-5
D gene: TRBD2
V gene: TRBV19
clone size: NA
CDR3 protein: CASSTFLAGVETQYF
CDR3 DNA: TGTGCCAGTAGTACATTTCTAGCGGGGGTAGAGACCCAGTACTTC

J gene: TRBJ2-6
D gene: NA
V gene: TRBV7-2
clone size: NA
CDR3 protein: CASSPVGGRRGANVLTF
CDR3 DNA: TGTGCCAGCAGCCCCGTTGGGGGTCGAAGGGGGGCCAACGTCCTGACTTTC

J gene: TRBJ1-5
D gene: NA
V gene: TRBV6-5
clone size: NA
CDR3 protein: CASSRGGPPNQPQHF
CDR3 DNA: TGTGCCAGCAGCCGGGGGGGACCACCTAATCAGCCCCAGCATTTT

J gene: TRBJ2-7
D gene: NA
V gene: TRBV11-3
clone size: NA
CDR3 protein: CASSLAAGVPYEQYF
CDR3 DNA: TGTGCCAGCAGCTTAGCGGCAGGGGTCCCCTACGAGCAGTACTTC

J gene: TRBJ1-2
D gene: TRBD1
V gene: TRBV5-6
clone size: NA
CDR3 protein: CASSFLTGNYGYTF
CDR3 DNA: TGTGCCAGCAGCTTCCTGACAGGGAACTATGGCTACACCTTC

J gene: TRBJ2-5
D gene: NA
V gene: TRBV14
clone size: NA
CDR3 protein: CASSQGWGRGHRETQYF
CDR3 DNA: TGTGCCAGCAGCCAAGGATGGGGAAGGGGTCACCGGGAGACCCAGTACTTC

J gene: TRBJ2-7
D gene: NA
V gene: TRBV4-3
clone size: NA
CDR3 protein: CASSQGQNSYEQYF
CDR3 DNA: TGCGCCAGCAGCCAAGGACAGAATAGCTACGAGCAGTACTTC

J gene: TRBJ1-2
D gene: NA
V gene: TRBV10-3
clone size: NA
CDR3 protein: CAISRTSPTFNGYTF
CDR3 DNA: TGTGCCATCAGTAGGACAAGCCCAACCTTCAACGGCTACACCTTC

J gene: TRBJ1-5
D gene: NA
V gene: TRBV6-6
clone size: NA
CDR3 protein: CASRTGAVESNQPQHF
CDR3 DNA: TGTGCCAGCAGAACCGGGGCAGTTGAGAGCAATCAGCCCCAGCATTTT

J gene: TRBJ1-6
D gene: NA
V gene: TRBV5-6
clone size: NA
CDR3 protein: CASSSGGGQNSPLHF
CDR3 DNA: TGTGCCAGCAGCTCTGGGGGGGGCCAGAACTCACCCCTCCACTTT

J gene: TRBJ1-1
D gene: NA
V gene: TRBV18
clone size: NA
CDR3 protein: CASSRVDTEAFF
CDR3 DNA: TGTGCCAGCTCACGGGTGGACACTGAAGCTTTCTTT

J gene: TRBJ2-7
D gene: NA
V gene: TRBV13
clone size: NA
CDR3 protein: CASSLAGSNYEQYF
CDR3 DNA: TGTGCCAGCAGCTTAGCAGGATCCAACTACGAGCAGTACTTC

J gene: TRBJ1-1
D gene: TRBD1
V gene: TRBV19
clone size: NA
CDR3 protein: CASIGTGGFTEAFF
CDR3 DNA: TGTGCCAGTATAGGGACAGGGGGCTTCACTGAAGCTTTCTTT

J gene: TRBJ2-3
D gene: NA
V gene: TRBV19
clone size: NA
CDR3 protein: CASSITGHSITDTQYF
CDR3 DNA: TGTGCCAGTAGTATTACAGGGCATTCAATAACAGATACGCAGTATTTT

J gene: TRBJ2-6
D gene: NA
V gene: TRBV5-1
clone size: NA
CDR3 protein: CASSLAGPAGVISGANVLTF
CDR3 DNA: TGCGCCAGCAGCTTGGCGGGTCCGGCAGGGGTCATCTCTGGGGCCAACGTCCTGACTTTC

J gene: TRBJ2-5
D gene: TRBD1
V gene: TRBV4-1
clone size: NA
CDR3 protein: CASSRQFGQGREETQYF
CDR3 DNA: TGCGCCAGCAGCCGCCAGTTCGGACAGGGCCGGGAGGAGACCCAGTACTTC

J gene: TRBJ1-2
D gene: NA
V gene: TRBV29-1
clone size: NA
CDR3 protein: CSVPPNYGYTF
CDR3 DNA: TGCAGCGTTCCGCCGAACTATGGCTACACCTTC

J gene: TRBJ2-6
D gene: NA
V gene: TRBV4-1
clone size: NA
CDR3 protein: CASSQLGGGPSGANVLTF
CDR3 DNA: TGCGCCAGCAGCCAATTGGGAGGGGGGCCCTCTGGGGCCAACGTCCTGACTTTC

J gene: TRBJ1-1
D gene: TRBD1
V gene: TRBV5-1
clone size: few
CDR3 protein: CASSSGGTEAFF
CDR3 DNA: TGCGCCAGCAGTTCAGGGGGCACTGAAGCTTTCTTT

J gene: TRBJ1-1
D gene: TRBD1
V gene: TRBV9
clone size: NA
CDR3 protein: CASSVTGQMNTEAFF
CDR3 DNA: TGTGCCAGCAGCGTAACGGGACAGATGAACACTGAAGCTTTCTTT

J gene: TRBJ2-2
D gene: NA
V gene: TRBV18
clone size: once
CDR3 protein: CASSPVAGVKNGELFF
CDR3 DNA: TGTGCCAGCTCACCGGTGGCAGGGGTGAAAAACGGGGAGCTGTTTTTT